This T cell receptor (beta chain) emerged from a study of cytomegalovirus exposure and HLA in healthy donors. Trimming cost V 4 bases and J 3 bases, with 16 bases left between them. Germline CDR1 and CDR2: GTSNPN and SVGIG (reference sequence). The CDR3 loop spans 15 amino acids. Broader study findings: The study flagged some 170 TCR beta chains as cytomegalovirus-associated.

The repertoire was sequenced with immunoSEQ multiplex PCR; TCRdb's copy has only in-frame clones and lacks some. The data hold roughly 120,000 clones, with just under 95% observed a single time. Note on this clone: Its antigen is unknown.

The chain links TRBV30 to TRBJ2-1; perhaps TRBD2 as D (5 bases). This TCR derives from a woman between 18 and 29 years old in good health and CMV-seronegative. Sequenced: PBMCs. CDR3 sequence (DNA): TGTGCCTGGACTGTAGTAGGAGGTGGCTACAATGAGCAGTTCTTC. This gives the protein CAWTVVGGGYNEQFF.